This TCR beta chain was documented in a study of cytomegalovirus exposure and HLA in healthy donors. CDR1 is MDHEN and CDR2 is SYDVKM in the germline V gene. The CDR3 totals 14 residues. The ends lost 4 bases at V and 4 bases at J; junction bases unmatched: 5. The PCR had 60 Vbeta and 13 Jbeta primers. Only in-frame clones appear in the TCRdb table, and some are missing; sequencing was by immunoSEQ multiplex PCR. The sample gives some 120,000 clones, 80% to 90% of which show up once; about 3.7% is in the top ten. This receptor was identified in a woman aged 40 to 49 in good health and CMV-seropositive. The rearrangement uses TRBV28 and TRBJ1-2; 8 bases map to TRBD1. Sequencing used PBMCs. CDR3 bases: TGTGCCAGCAGTTACCCCGGGACAGGCTATGGCTACACCTTC. Translating it yields CASSYPGTGYGYTF.